A single sample is the source of the 22 T cell receptor beta chains below, sequenced in a study of Graves' ophthalmopathy and Graves' hyperthyroidism. Amplification targeted the TCR beta CDR3 regions, with RNA transcripts as the source material. HTBI-primed first-round RT-PCR preceded second-round multiplex PCR. Each CDR3 protein gets one entry after TCRdb re-called the multiplex PCR reads with MiXCR. The sample records about 740,000 distinct CDR3 sequences, 40% being singletons. Sample: peripheral blood. These receptors were collected from an adult man with Graves' ophthalmopathy.

In its sample, this clonotype was seen many times. J is TRBJ1-4 and V is TRBV10-3; maybe TRBD1 (6 bases). The CDR3 totals 14 residues. CDR1 is ENHRY and CDR2 is SYGVKD in the germline V gene. The V and J ends lost 6 bases and 6 bases respectively, with 14 bases between them. This chain's CDR3 is CAIRSGGLDEKLFF. The CDR3 DNA follows: TGTGCCATCAGATCCGGGGGCTTAGATGAAAAACTGTTTTTT.

This clonotype was detected a few times. The V gene is TRBV7-9, the J gene TRBJ2-7; D is ambiguous. The V end was cut by 3 bases, the J end by 2 bases, with 11 bases between. This CDR3 comprises 14 residues. Looked up from germline, CDR1 is SEHNR and CDR2 is FQNEAQ (reference sequence). CDR3 DNA sequence: TGTGCCAGCAGCTTGGGCGAGAGTCCCTACGAGCAGTACTTC. Residues: CASSLGESPYEQYF. The variable domain in full, completed from reference TRBV7-9 and TRBJ2-7, reads DTGVSQNPRHKITKRGQNVTFRCDPISEHNRLYWYRQTLGQGPEFLTYFQNEAQLEKSRLLSDRFSAERPKGSFSTLEIQRTEQGDSAMYLCASSLGESPYEQYFGPGTRLTVT.

The rearrangement uses TRBV5-8 and TRBJ1-2, with TRBD1 matching over 12 bases. The CDR3 length is 15 residues. Germline V gene lookup returns CDR1 SGHTS and CDR2 YDEGEE. Trimming cost V 4 bases and J 9 bases; bases outside gene matches: 10. CDR3 sequence (DNA): TGTGCCAGCAGCGGGTGGGGGACAGGGGGCGCGAGCTACACCTTC. Amino acid sequence: CASSGWGTGGASYTF.

CDR3 sequence reads: CASSDSRRRTGLGNEKLFF. CDR3 nucleotides: TGTGCCAGCAGTGACAGCCGACGAAGGACAGGGTTGGGTAATGAAAAACTGTTTTTT. This chain joins TRBV25-1 and TRBJ1-4, with 8 bases identical to TRBD1. Trimming at V came to 3 bases and at J to 4 bases, leaving 16 bases not matched to a gene. This CDR3 contains 19 residues. Looked up from germline, CDR1 is MGHDK and CDR2 is SYGVNS.

This rearrangement joins TRBV13 to TRBJ2-2; D ambiguous. The V and J ends lost 4 bases and 1 base respectively, with 13 bases between them. Germline V CDR1 and CDR2: PRHDT, FYEKMQ (reference sequence). CDR3 length: 16 amino acids. The CDR3 DNA reads as TGTGCCAGCAGCTCGCATAAGTCAGTGAACACCGGGGAGCTGTTTTTT. It translates to CASSSHKSVNTGELFF.

Note on this clonotype: Possible read error: a much larger clone is one base away. The V call is TRBV7-9, the J call TRBJ2-2; no reliable D call. The CDR3 has 12 amino acids. Germline CDR1 reads SEHNR; CDR2 reads FQNEAQ (reference sequence). The CDR3 sequence: CANSLETGELFF. The DNA of the CDR3 is TGTGCCAACAGCTTAGAAACCGGGGAGCTGTTTTTT.

This rearrangement joins TRBV2 to TRBJ2-6; 10 nucleotides line up with TRBD1. The germline V gene has CDR1 SNHLY and CDR2 FYNNEI. The V gene end was trimmed by 6 bases and the J gene end by 4 bases; junction bases not matched to a gene: 3. The CDR3 has 15 amino acids. CDR3 DNA sequence: TGTGCCAGCAGAGACAGGGGGCTCGGGGCCAACGTCCTGACTTTC. This encodes CASRDRGLGANVLTF. Based on the CDR3 plus reference TRBV2 and TRBJ2-6, the full variable domain is EPEVTQTPSHQVTQMGQEVILRCVPISNHLYFYWYRQILGQKVEFLVSFYNNEISEKSEIFDDQFSVERPDGSNFTLKIRSTKLEDSAMYFCASRDRGLGANVLTFGAGSRLTVL.

V gene TRBV20-1 combines with J gene TRBJ1-5; unclear D gene. The CDR3 runs 13 residues. V was clipped by 2 bases and J by 4 bases, with 9 bases between them. Germline V gene lookup returns CDR1 DFQATT and CDR2 SNEGSKA (reference sequence). The DNA for the CDR3 is TGCAGTGCTAGACGTACTCCGAATCAGCCCCAGCATTTT. It encodes CSARRTPNQPQHF.

Remarks on this clonotype: A much larger clone is a single base away; this may be a read error. V gene TRBV19 combines with J gene TRBJ2-5; no definite D call. The CDR3 consists of 13 residues. Germline CDR1 reads LNHDA; CDR2 reads SQIVND (reference sequence). The CDR3 nucleotides read TGTACCAGTAGTATGAGGCCGGATTCGACCCAGTACTTC. Protein product: CTSSMRPDSTQYF.

This clonotype was seen many times. The chain combines TRBV10-3 with TRBJ2-5; perhaps TRBD1 as D (6 bases). The germline V gene has CDR1 ENHRY and CDR2 SYGVKD. This CDR3 has 15 amino acids. Trimming shortened V by 8 bases and J by 6 bases, and 22 bases separated the two germline ends. CDR3 sequence reads: CAIGAAGDPKKTQYF. CDR3 nucleotide sequence: TGTGCCATCGGGGCCGCAGGGGACCCGAAGAAGACCCAGTACTTC.

V is TRBV11-2 and J is TRBJ1-1; 8 positions match TRBD1. V lost 3 bases, J lost 5 bases, and 11 bases stayed unmatched. The CDR3 contains 16 residues. Germline V CDR1 and CDR2: SGHAT, FQNNGV. The CDR3 DNA is TGTGCCAGCAGCTTGGTGGCAGGGGGCGGTGGGACTGAAGCTTTCTTT. Translating it yields CASSLVAGGGGTEAFF.

The chain uses TRBV19 and TRBJ2-2; no clear D gene. This CDR3 region has 13 residues. Between the trimmed V and J ends, which lost 10 bases and 2 bases, there was a span of 11 bases. Germline CDR1 LNHDA, CDR2 SQIVND (reference sequence). CDR3 region: CATQKPNTGELFF. The CDR3 nucleotides are TGTGCCACCCAAAAACCAAACACCGGGGAGCTGTTTTTT.

This clonotype was recorded at least ten times. The chain has TRBV2 and TRBJ2-5; 7 bases are a match to TRBD2. Per the germline V gene, CDR1 is SNHLY and CDR2 is FYNNEI. Trimming removed 6 bases from V and 5 bases from J; junction bases left unmatched: 6. The CDR3 is 13 amino acids. CDR3: CASSPREGETQYF. CDR3 sequence (DNA): TGTGCCAGCAGCCCCAGGGAGGGGGAGACCCAGTACTTC.

CDR3 protein: CASQEGGPIQHF. CDR3 nucleotide sequence: TGCGCCAGCCAAGAAGGGGGTCCGATCCAGCATTTT. V is TRBV10-2 and J is TRBJ1-5; tentative D call: TRBD1 (6 bases). V lost 8 bases and J lost 12, with 17 bases in between. CDR1 is WSHSY, CDR2 SAAADI, per germline. The CDR3 contains 12 residues.

This clonotype was detected ten times or more. The chain employs TRBV7-6 and TRBJ2-7; D unclear. Germline values: CDR1 SGHVS, CDR2 FNYEAQ. CDR3 length: 14 amino acids. Trimming shortened V by 5 bases and J by 2 bases, and 13 bases separated the two germline ends. The CDR3 sequence: CASSPDGPTYEQYF. Written as DNA, the CDR3 is TGTGCCAGCAGCCCGGACGGCCCCACCTACGAGCAGTACTTC.

The chain recombines TRBV7-9 with TRBJ2-7, with D possibly matching TRBD2 (6 bases). The germline V gene has CDR1 SEHNR and CDR2 FQNEAQ (reference sequence). The CDR3 extends over 15 amino acids. Trimming cost V 3 bases and J 3 bases, with 15 bases left between them. Here the CDR3 DNA reads TGTGCCAGCAGCTTGCTGGGGGGACGACACTACGAGCAGTACTTC. It is translated as CASSLLGGRHYEQYF.

The rearrangement uses TRBV29-1 and TRBJ2-7, with 9 bases fitting TRBD2. CDR1 is SQVTM and CDR2 is ANQGSEA in the germline V gene. The V gene end was trimmed by 6 bases and the J gene end by 4 bases; junction bases not matched to a gene: 7. The CDR3 runs to 13 residues. The CDR3 DNA sequence: TGCAGCGTCGAGCGGGGGGCGCAGTACGAGCAGTACTTC. It codes for CSVERGAQYEQYF.

This clonotype was seen at least ten times. The chain joins TRBV10-2 to TRBJ1-1; D is ambiguous. Trimming left V 2 bases short and J 4 bases short, with 8 bases between. CDR1 is WSHSY, CDR2 SAAADI, per germline. This CDR3 has 13 amino acids. CDR3 region: CASSELARTEAFF. For the CDR3, the DNA is TGCGCCAGCAGTGAGCTAGCGCGCACTGAAGCTTTCTTT.

The chain recombines TRBV2 with TRBJ1-2; D gene unclear. Trimming left V 8 bases short and J 1 base short, with 11 bases between. The CDR3 sequence is 13 residues long. Germline CDR1 and CDR2: SNHLY and FYNNEI. The CDR3 nucleotides read TGTGCCAGCGTTGACGACTTTAACTATGGCTACACCTTC. This translates into CASVDDFNYGYTF.

The V call is TRBV24-1, the J call TRBJ1-1; 11 bases line up with TRBD1. There are 15 residues in the CDR3. CDR1 is KGHDR and CDR2 is SFDVKD in the germline V gene. The V and J ends lost 3 bases and 6 bases, in that order; junction bases with no gene match: 5. The CDR3 reads CATSDGPGQGAEAFF. The CDR3 region has the DNA TGTGCCACCAGTGATGGGCCGGGACAGGGGGCTGAAGCTTTCTTT.

This clonotype was seen repeatedly, ten times or more. This chain connects TRBV29-1 to TRBJ2-7, with D tentatively TRBD2 (5 bases). The CDR3 sequence is 15 residues long. CDR1 and CDR2 from the germline V gene are SQVTM and ANQGSEA. The V gene lost 1 base and the J gene lost 6 bases, with 19 bases spanning the gap. The CDR3 spells CSVEAGTAKRSEQYF. The DNA of the CDR3 is TGCAGCGTTGAAGCCGGAACGGCGAAGCGGAGCGAGCAGTACTTC.

For the CDR3, the DNA is TGTGCCAGCTTGCGATCTAGCACTGAAGCTTTCTTT. This encodes CASLRSSTEAFF. The chain couples TRBV25-1 to TRBJ1-1, with D unclear. CDR3 length equals 12 residues. With 8 bases removed from V and 4 bases from J, the gap between germline ends came to 11 bases. From germline, CDR1 is MGHDK and CDR2 SYGVNS.